A single sample is the source of the 3 T cell receptor beta chains below, sequenced in a study of T cell responses to AZD1222 COVID-19 vaccine. Measured with immunoSEQ multiplex PCR; TCRdb has only the in-frame clones, and not every one. In the table there are tens of thousands of clones, about nine tenths of which are singletons. Specimen: peripheral blood, collected on day 0 of AZD1222 vaccination. These receptors all come from an adult in good health.

This rearrangement joins TRBV14 to TRBJ2-2, with D possibly TRBD1 on 6 matching bases. V was shortened by 6 bases and J by 6 bases, with 11 bases between the two germline ends. CDR1 is SGHDN, CDR2 FVKESK, per germline. The CDR3 contains 13 residues. The CDR3 loop reads CASSQTGPGELFF. The CDR3 DNA sequence: TGTGCCAGCAGTCAAACAGGGCCCGGGGAGCTGTTTTTT.

The genes are TRBV5-5 and TRBJ1-2; D gene uncertain. Germline V CDR1 and CDR2: SGHKS, YYEKEE (reference sequence). The length of the CDR3 is 14 residues. The V gene lost 1 base and the J gene lost 2 bases, with 9 bases spanning the gap. In DNA form, the CDR3 reads TGTGCCAGCAGCTTGACGCCGACGAACTATGGCTACACCTTC. Protein sequence: CASSLTPTNYGYTF.

This clone occurred once. The gene calls are TRBV7-9 and TRBJ2-1; TRBD2 matches 10 bases. Per germline, CDR1 SEHNR and CDR2 FQNEAQ (reference sequence). V dropped 5 bases and J dropped 5; count of bases not matched to a gene: 6. This CDR3 region has 15 residues. The CDR3 nucleotides are TGTGCCAGCAGCCCACGGACTAGCGGCAACAATGAGCAGTTCTTC. This encodes CASSPRTSGNNEQFF.